This T cell receptor beta chain was recorded in a study of ipilimumab plus nivolumab after autologous stem cell transplantation listed by TCRdb under 2021. At the level of the whole study: Trial patients received a median of about 5 ipilimumab doses and about 8 nivolumab doses. Both primary refractory and relapsed disease were represented in the DLBCL cohort, where 18-month progression-free survival was roughly 89% and 26%, respectively. Roughly 40 patients made up the trial's intent-to-treat population. Patients in the trial were undergoing autologous transplant and had high-risk diffuse large B cell lymphoma, mature T cell lymphoma, or multiple myeloma.

The library was built by means of the immunoSEQ multiplex PCR assay. Held by TCRdb, this immuneACCESS table contains in-frame sequences only and omits some clones. Under half of the omission traces to an unresolved V gene where checked; the cause of the rest is unknown. This sample comprises roughly 17,000 clones, 70% to 85% of them detected only once. The top ten clones comprise 35% of the sample. Ipilimumab was given at 1 mg/kg intravenously on day 1 of selected weeks, and checkpoint therapy started 14 to 28 days after autologous transplant. The nivolumab dose was 3 mg/kg intravenously, delivered on day 1 of weeks 1, 4, 7, 10, and every two weeks through week 26. Combined checkpoint inhibition with ipilimumab and nivolumab as consolidation after autologous stem cell transplantation was tested in a Phase Ib clinical trial. What the research found in general, with its limitations: The authors stated that profiles of the T cell receptor repertoire, regulatory T cell phenotype and gut microbiota provided a biologic rationale for studying this approach further. Combined checkpoint inhibition as post-transplant consolidation was concluded by the authors to appear tolerable.

With regard to this clone: Its antigen is not yet known. Per-nucleotide qualities are absent, and no much larger clonotype sits a single base away.

This sequence originates from a male donor with diffuse large B-cell lymphoma. The material was PBMCs, obtained in a trial of ipilimumab plus nivolumab as post-transplant consolidation.

The CDR3 region reads CASSLVPGGPVNEQFF. At the DNA level, the sequence is TGCGCCAGCAGCTTGGTTCCGGGGGGGCCGGTAAATGAGCAGTTCTTC. The rearranged segments are TRBV5-1 and TRBJ2-1; the junction holds 8 bases that match TRBD2. Trimming takes 0 bases off V and 7 bases off J; junction bases not matched to a gene: 9. Including cysteine and phenylalanine, the CDR3 has 16 amino acids. The CDR3 DNA has 48 bases and is translated from base 1. The germline V gene supplies CDR1 SGHRS and CDR2 YFSETQ.